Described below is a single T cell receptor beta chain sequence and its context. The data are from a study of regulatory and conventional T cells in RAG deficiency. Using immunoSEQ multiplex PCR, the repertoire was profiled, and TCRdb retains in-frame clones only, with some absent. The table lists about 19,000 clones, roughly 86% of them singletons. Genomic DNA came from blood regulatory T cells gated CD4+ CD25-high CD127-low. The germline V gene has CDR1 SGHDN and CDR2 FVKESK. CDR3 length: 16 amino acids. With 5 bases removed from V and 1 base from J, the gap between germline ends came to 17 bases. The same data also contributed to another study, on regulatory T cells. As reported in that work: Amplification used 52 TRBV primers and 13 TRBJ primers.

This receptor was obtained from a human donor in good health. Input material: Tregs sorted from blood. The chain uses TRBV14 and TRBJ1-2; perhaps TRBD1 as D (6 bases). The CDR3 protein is CASSTAWGASNYGYTF. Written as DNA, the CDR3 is TGTGCCAGCAGCACGGCGTGGGGGGCGAGTAACTATGGCTACACCTTC.